The 7 T cell receptor beta chains given below trace back to one sample, sequenced in a study of shared clonotypes between healthy human individuals (dated by TCRdb to about 2020). The library was obtained by the immunoSEQ multiplex PCR assay. The clones in this table, taken by TCRdb from immuneACCESS, are in-frame only. Not every clone is retained; where verified, under half of the shortfall comes from an unresolved V gene, and the cause of the rest is unknown. The sample contains about 480,000 clones, 79% of them found a single time. The ten top clones hold under 15% of the sample. Source material: PBMCs. Receptors originate from a woman aged 40 to 50 in good health. Some clones in this sample may be carry-over from other donors' samples.

The chain links TRBV2 to TRBJ1-1; 7 bases are shared with TRBD1. CDR1 is SNHLY, CDR2 FYNNEI, per germline. The CDR3 covers 13 residues. Trimming at V came to 4 bases and at J to 5 bases, leaving 4 bases not matched to a gene. The CDR3 nucleotides read TGTGCCAGCAGTGTCAGGGGGTATACTGAAGCTTTCTTT. Protein product: CASSVRGYTEAFF.

The J gene is TRBJ2-1, the V gene TRBV19; 14 bases agree with TRBD2. The CDR3 runs 15 residues. Trimming removed 6 bases from V and 9 bases from J; junction bases left unmatched: 7. Per the germline V gene, CDR1 is LNHDA and CDR2 is SQIVND (reference sequence). DNA of the CDR3: TGTGCCAGTAGATCGACTAGCGGGAGGGCCGGTGAGCAGTTCTTC. Translated: CASRSTSGRAGEQFF.

This chain joins TRBV19 and TRBJ1-2; D remains unclear. Germline assignment: CDR1 LNHDA and CDR2 SQIVND (reference sequence). The CDR3 spans 16 residues. Trimming stripped 3 bases from V and 0 bases from J, with 14 bases between. The CDR3 region is CASSMTLEGSNYGYTF. The CDR3 DNA follows: TGTGCCAGTAGTATGACCCTCGAGGGTTCTAACTATGGCTACACCTTC.

J is TRBJ2-7 and V is TRBV5-1; perhaps TRBD2 as D (6 bases). CDR1 is SGHRS, CDR2 YFSETQ, per germline. V was cut by 7 bases and J by 6 bases, with 20 bases left in between. The CDR3 extends over 14 amino acids. The CDR3 sequence is CASRRAGGAGEQYF. The CDR3 DNA follows: TGCGCCAGCCGCCGGGCAGGCGGAGCGGGCGAGCAGTACTTC.

V gene TRBV5-4 combines with J gene TRBJ2-1, with D possibly TRBD2 on 5 matching bases. Germline V lookup: CDR1 SGHNT, CDR2 YYREEE (reference sequence). The CDR3 contains 14 residues. V was pared by 4 bases and J by 5 bases, with 13 bases between. This CDR3 is CASSVGADDNEQFF. In nucleotides, the CDR3 is TGTGCCAGCAGCGTGGGAGCTGACGACAATGAGCAGTTCTTC.

This chain links TRBV2 with TRBJ1-5; a possible D gene is TRBD1 (6 bases). CDR3 length: 12 residues. Germline V gene lookup returns CDR1 SNHLY and CDR2 FYNNEI. The V end lost 5 bases, the J end lost 9 bases, and 11 bases lay between the germline ends. CDR3: CASSRGSGPQHF. In DNA form, the CDR3 reads TGTGCCAGCAGTAGGGGGTCGGGGCCCCAGCATTTT.

This clone appeared many times. The chain uses TRBV2 and TRBJ1-2; the D gene is possibly TRBD1 (5 bases). The CDR3 is made up of 13 amino acids. Looked up from germline, CDR1 is SNHLY and CDR2 is FYNNEI. Deletions cut 6 bases from V and 4 bases from J, with 12 bases between. The chain's CDR3 is CASRFDSLYGYTF. The DNA for the CDR3 is TGTGCCAGCAGGTTCGACAGCCTCTATGGCTACACCTTC.